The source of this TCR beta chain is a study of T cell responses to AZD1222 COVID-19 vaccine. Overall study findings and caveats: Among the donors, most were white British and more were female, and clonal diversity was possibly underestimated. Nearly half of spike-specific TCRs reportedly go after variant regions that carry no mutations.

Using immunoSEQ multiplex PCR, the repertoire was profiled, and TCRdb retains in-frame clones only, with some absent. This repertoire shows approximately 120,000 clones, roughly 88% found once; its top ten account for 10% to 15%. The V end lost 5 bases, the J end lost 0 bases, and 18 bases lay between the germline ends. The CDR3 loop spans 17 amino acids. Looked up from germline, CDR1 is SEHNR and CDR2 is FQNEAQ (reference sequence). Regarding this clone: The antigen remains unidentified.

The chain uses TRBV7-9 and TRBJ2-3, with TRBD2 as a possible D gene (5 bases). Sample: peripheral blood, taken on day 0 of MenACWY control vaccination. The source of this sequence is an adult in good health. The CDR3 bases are TGTGCCAGCAGCGTCCGGGATTCTACCTTAAGCACAGATACGCAGTATTTT. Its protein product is CASSVRDSTLSTDTQYF.